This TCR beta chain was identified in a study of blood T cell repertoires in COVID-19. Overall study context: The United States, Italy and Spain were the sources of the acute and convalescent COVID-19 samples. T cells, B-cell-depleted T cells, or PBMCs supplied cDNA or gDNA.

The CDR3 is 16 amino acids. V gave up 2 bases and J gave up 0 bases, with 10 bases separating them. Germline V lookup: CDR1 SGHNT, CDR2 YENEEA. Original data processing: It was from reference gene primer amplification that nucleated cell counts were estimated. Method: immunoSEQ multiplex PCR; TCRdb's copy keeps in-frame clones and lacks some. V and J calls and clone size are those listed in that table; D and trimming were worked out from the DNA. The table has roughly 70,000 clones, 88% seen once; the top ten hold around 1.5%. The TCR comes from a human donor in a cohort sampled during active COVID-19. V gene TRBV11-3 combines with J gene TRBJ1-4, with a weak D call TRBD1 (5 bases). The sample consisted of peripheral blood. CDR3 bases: TGTGCCAGCAGCTTATGGGACTCAACAACTAATGAAAAACTGTTTTTT. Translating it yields CASSLWDSTTNEKLFF.